This T cell receptor (beta chain) was obtained from a study of shared clonotypes between healthy human individuals. Study-wide points: Four donors held around 5% of naive CD4 clonotypes in common. Relative to memory subsets, naive subsets generally showed larger estimated richness.

About this clone itself: Its antigen is not identified.

The repertoire was sequenced with immunoSEQ multiplex PCR; TCRdb's copy has only in-frame clones and lacks some. The table records some 680,000 clones, around three quarters of them present only once. Germline V gene sequence: CDR1 SNHLY, CDR2 FYNNEI. CDR3 size: 13 residues. V lost 3 bases and J 2 bases, leaving 5 bases between the germline ends. Everyone who donated was a Caucasian adult who lived in Nashville, Tennessee. Researchers partitioned CD4+ cells into CD45RA+ naive and CD45RA-negative memory subsets. The chain employs TRBV2 and TRBJ1-3, with no clear D. Sample: memory CD4+ T cells sorted from blood. Subset: CD45RA-negative fraction. The origin of this receptor is a woman in her twenties or thirties in good health. The CDR3 spells CASSEGPGNTIYF. The CDR3 DNA sequence: TGTGCCAGCAGTGAGGGCCCTGGAAACACCATATATTTT.